The clone carrying this T cell receptor (beta chain) has a handful of counts. The libraries were made with immunoSEQ v3. The method was immunoSEQ multiplex PCR; TCRdb's version includes in-frame clones alone and lacks a portion of them. The sample has nearly 15,000 clones; 86% are singletons. This sample stems from a study of TIL therapy for anti-PD-1-resistant metastatic lung cancer. Study information: Half of patients were current or former smokers. By whole-exome sequencing, median non-synonymous tumor mutation burden was under 1.9 mutations per megabase.

The time point denotes: pre-treatment sample, taken before nivolumab and TIL therapy. Patients were adults with stage 4 NSCLC. This receptor was identified in a person between 25 and 79 years old with non-small cell lung cancer. The sample was blood, taken at baseline.

The CDR3, as DNA: TGTGCCAGCAGCCAAGATCTCGGTCAGGGGGCAAGTCAGCCCCAGCATTTT. Translating gives CASSQDLGQGASQPQHF. The chain combines TRBV4-2 with TRBJ1-5; TRBD1 agrees at 8 bases. The CDR3 spans 17 residues. CDR1 and CDR2 from the germline V gene are LGHNA and YNFKEQ. V trimming: 0 bases; J trimming: 6 bases; junction bases outside the gene matches: 10.